Listed here are 13 T cell receptor beta chains from one sample, sequenced in a study of T cell repertoires in cytomegalovirus infection. Via MiXCR, TCRdb re-called the reads, giving one row per CDR3 protein. The profile covers a few hundred thousand distinct CDR3 sequences, with over 35% appearing a single time and 48% taken by the ten largest. The antigens these receptors bind are not known. The material sequenced was cultured PBMCs, taken from culture after CMV antigen stimulation. Every receptor here comes from a human donor in good health (CMV status not recorded). Some clones in this sample may be carry-over from other donors' samples.

This clonotype was detected a few times. The V and J genes are TRBV6-5 and TRBJ2-1, with TRBD1 identical over 7 bases. V lost 6 bases, J lost 7 bases, and 6 bases stayed unmatched. The germline CDR1 and CDR2 sequences are MNHEY and SVGAGI. CDR3 size: 13 residues. The CDR3 region has the DNA TGTGCCAGCAGAAAGGGGGCGCGAAATGAGCAGTTCTTC. It encodes CASRKGARNEQFF.

The rearrangement joins TRBV11-2 to TRBJ2-1; D uncertain. This CDR3 has 16 residues. The V gene's germline CDR1 is SGHAT and CDR2 FQNNGV. V was pared by 8 bases and J by 0 bases, with 17 bases between. The CDR3 here is CASSGNGRYSYNEQFF. The CDR3 coding sequence is TGTGCCAGCTCGGGTAACGGCCGATACTCCTACAATGAGCAGTTCTTC.

This clonotype was seen just once. J is TRBJ2-1 and V is TRBV20-1; D is perhaps TRBD1 (6 bases). CDR3 length equals 14 residues. Germline assignment: CDR1 DFQATT and CDR2 SNEGSKA (reference sequence). V shed 5 bases and J shed 6 bases, with 17 bases lying between them. The CDR3 nucleotides read TGCAGTGCTGTCCCCCAACTAGGGGGCAATGAGCAGTTCTTC. Translated, it gives CSAVPQLGGNEQFF.

The chain uses TRBV12-3 or TRBV12-4 and TRBJ1-2; no clear D. The CDR3 has 13 residues. With 5 bases removed from V and 7 bases from J, the gap between germline ends came to 14 bases. CDR3 sequence (DNA): TGTGCCAGCAGTCGAAAGAGCGTCGGTGGCTACACCTTC. As protein: CASSRKSVGGYTF.

V gene TRBV7-6 combines with J gene TRBJ2-5, with D tentatively TRBD1 (7 bases). The germline gives CDR1 SGHVS, CDR2 FNYEAQ. The CDR3 has 14 amino acids. Trimming removed 5 bases at V and 5 bases at J, with 15 bases between. The CDR3 here is CASSAPQGRETQYF. The CDR3 DNA reads TGTGCCAGCAGCGCACCACAGGGGAGGGAGACCCAGTACTTC.

V gene TRBV20-1 combines with J gene TRBJ2-7; 7 bases fit TRBD2. This CDR3 region has 11 residues. In germline, CDR1 is DFQATT, CDR2 SNEGSKA (reference sequence). Trimming took 3 bases from V and 6 from J; bases not matched to a gene: 2. The CDR3 DNA sequence: TGCAGTGCTAGGACTAGCCCCGAGCAGTACTTC. Encoded protein: CSARTSPEQYF.

The table lists this clonotype with a few counts. This sequence joins TRBV7-8 and TRBJ2-7; D is undetermined. The CDR3 sequence is 15 residues long. In germline, CDR1 is SGHVS, CDR2 FQNEAQ. The V gene lost 1 base and the J gene lost 9 bases, with 19 bases spanning the gap. The CDR3: CASSLDGWTNKGQYF. The CDR3 DNA follows: TGTGCCAGCAGCTTAGATGGGTGGACGAATAAGGGGCAGTACTTC.

In nucleotides, the CDR3 is TGTGCCAGCAGTCATGGGGGCTCGGGAAACACCATATATTTT. Protein: CASSHGGSGNTIYF. The V and J genes are TRBV28 and TRBJ1-3, with D tentatively TRBD1 (6 bases). The CDR3 spans 14 residues. V was trimmed by 5 bases and J by 4 bases, leaving 12 bases between them. Germline CDR1 reads MDHEN; CDR2 reads SYDVKM.

This clonotype was observed a handful of times. The chain couples TRBV20-1 to TRBJ2-4, with no clear D. Germline V gives CDR1 DFQATT, CDR2 SNEGSKA (reference sequence). V lost 6 bases and J 0 bases, leaving 12 bases between the germline ends. CDR3 size: 14 residues. In DNA form, the CDR3 reads TGCAGTGCCACTCAACTCCGAGCCAAAAACATTCAGTACTTC. This gives the protein CSATQLRAKNIQYF.

The chain couples TRBV12-3 or TRBV12-4 to TRBJ2-1; 11 positions match TRBD2. Trimming cost V 1 base and J 5 bases; bases outside gene matches: 13. This CDR3 region has 19 residues. In nucleotides, the CDR3 is TGTGCCAGCAGTTTAGACTGGCTAACTAGCGGGAGTAGCCACAATGAGCAGTTCTTC. Its protein is CASSLDWLTSGSSHNEQFF.

This CDR3 is CASSYNGAVNTEAFF. The DNA of the CDR3 is TGTGCCAGCAGTTACAATGGGGCGGTGAACACTGAAGCTTTCTTT. This chain uses TRBV6-2 or TRBV6-3 with TRBJ1-1; D is possibly TRBD1 (5 bases). Trimming shortened V by 2 bases and J by 0 bases, and 10 bases separated the two germline ends. The CDR3 runs to 15 residues. Germline V gene sequence: CDR1 MNHEY, CDR2 SVGEGT.

J is TRBJ1-4 and V is TRBV7-7; 7 bases match TRBD1. The germline V gene encodes CDR1 SSHAT and CDR2 FNYEAQ (reference sequence). With V trimmed by 5 bases and J by 5 bases, 14 bases remained unmatched. This CDR3 is 17 amino acids long. The CDR3 protein is CASSKGTASGGNEKLFF. As DNA, the CDR3 is TGTGCCAGCAGCAAAGGGACAGCCTCTGGTGGGAATGAAAAACTGTTTTTT.

This clonotype was detected a few times. The chain's CDR3 is CATSDRDSTIAGQYF. The CDR3 bases are TGTGCCACCAGTGACCGGGACAGCACGATTGCTGGGCAGTACTTC. The genes are TRBV24-1 and TRBJ2-7; TRBD1 matches 7 bases. CDR3 length equals 15 residues. Trimming at V came to 4 bases and at J to 9 bases, leaving 14 bases not matched to a gene. The germline V gene has CDR1 KGHDR and CDR2 SFDVKD.